The 5 T cell receptor beta chains given below trace back to one sample, sequenced in a study of CD8+CD57+ T cells in acquired aplastic anemia. TCR beta VDJ and CDR3 profiling used genomic DNA as template. TCRdb re-analysed the reads in MiXCR, keeping a single row per CDR3 protein. The sample contains hundreds of thousands of distinct CDR3 sequences, 55% to 70% of which appear only once. Sequenced material: sorted CD4+, CD8+, or CD8+CD57+ T cells (not recorded which) from PBMCs. Receptor source: a human donor in good health, serving as a control.

The chain has TRBV7-2 and TRBJ1-5, with D tentatively TRBD1 (6 bases). The CDR3 spans 14 residues. V lost 5 bases and J 10 bases, leaving 18 bases between the germline ends. Germline V gene data show CDR1 as SGHTA and CDR2 as FQGNSA. The CDR3 coding sequence is TGTGCCAGCAGCATGAGGGGGGGGGAACTCCCCCAGCATTTT. Its translation is CASSMRGGELPQHF.

The V and J genes are TRBV20-1 and TRBJ2-1; 7 positions match TRBD2. V was clipped by 6 bases and J by 1 base; unmatched bases: 12. This CDR3 is 16 amino acids long. Germline V lookup: CDR1 DFQATT, CDR2 SNEGSKA (reference sequence). The CDR3 is CSATGPLAASYNEQFF. The CDR3 DNA follows: TGCAGTGCCACGGGACCGCTAGCGGCGTCCTACAATGAGCAGTTCTTC.

The genes are TRBV2 and TRBJ2-1; TRBD2 might be the D (5 bases). The CDR3 has 15 amino acids. The germline CDR1 and CDR2 sequences are SNHLY and FYNNEI. Trimming stripped 4 bases from V and 3 bases from J, with 13 bases between. CDR3 amino acids: CASSVMLRDYNEQFF. CDR3 DNA: TGTGCCAGCAGTGTCATGCTCCGGGACTACAATGAGCAGTTCTTC. Full variable domain (rest looked up from reference TRBV2 and TRBJ2-1): EPEVTQTPSHQVTQMGQEVILRCVPISNHLYFYWYRQILGQKVEFLVSFYNNEISEKSEIFDDQFSVERPDGSNFTLKIRSTKLEDSAMYFCASSVMLRDYNEQFFGPGTRLTVL.

Note on this clonotype: Its ends do not fully match the called genes, so a read error is possible. The chain is built from TRBV7-2 and TRBJ2-5; possible D gene TRBD2, 7 bases. Germline lookup yields CDR1 SGHTA and CDR2 FQGNSA. The length of the CDR3 is 13 residues. The CDR3 loop reads CASNSGGQETEYF. Here the CDR3 DNA reads TGTGCCAGCAACTCGGGGGGCCAAGAGACCGAGTACTTC.

This clonotype has at least ten counts. This chain links TRBV20-1 with TRBJ1-5; 8 bases fit TRBD1. The germline CDR1 and CDR2 sequences are DFQATT and SNEGSKA (reference sequence). J gave up 1 base and V 1 base, and 3 bases lay outside the gene matches. This CDR3 has 15 residues. CDR3 in amino acids: CSARVGQGSNQPQHF. For the CDR3, the DNA is TGCAGTGCTAGAGTTGGACAGGGAAGCAATCAGCCCCAGCATTTT.